The sample holds a few counts of the clone carrying this TCR beta chain. This entry comes from a study of beta chain features in type 1 diabetes. Every isolated RNA sample was fully reverse transcribed, so sequencing captured expressed TCRB transcripts. Libraries were prepared by immunoSEQ multiplex PCR; TCRdb keeps only in-frame clonotypes and omits some of them. The data show 850,000 to 900,000 clones, roughly 17% seen once. CDR3 length equals 15 residues. Looked up from germline, CDR1 is MNHNY and CDR2 is SVGAGI (reference sequence). Deletions cut 2 bases from V and 4 bases from J, with 14 bases between.

This TCR derives from a woman in her late teens or twenties in good health. Sequenced material: naive CD4+ T cells from blood. The chain carries TRBV6-6 and TRBJ1-2, with a tentative D call TRBD1 (5 bases). In DNA form, the CDR3 reads TGTGCCAGCAGTTACGACAGTCAGGCGATCTATGGCTACACCTTC. Its translation is CASSYDSQAIYGYTF.